The clone carrying this T cell receptor beta chain appeared a few times. What it binds is not known. The source of the sample is a study of CD8 T cells in ankylosing spondylitis. Whole-study findings and limits: Characteristic, it appeared, of ankylosing spondylitis blood was a TCR beta motif of seven or eight highly homologous variants.

CDR1 and CDR2 (germline): SEHNR, FQNEAQ (reference sequence). Trimming took off 0 bases at V and 5 bases at J, with 14 bases between the two ends. This CDR3 is built from 15 residues. In TCRdb, the 5' RACE reads were re-called with MiXCR into one record per CDR3 protein. The data show about 440,000 distinct CDR3 sequences, with roughly 17% seen just once and around 0.92% held by the top ten. The chain is built from TRBV7-9 and TRBJ2-7, with D possibly TRBD2 on 6 matching bases. This receptor was taken from a male donor with ankylosing spondylitis. Material for sequencing was blood, either unsorted or a sorted T cell fraction (not recorded which). As DNA, the CDR3 is TGTGCCAGCAGCTTAGCTGGAGGGTCGGAGCACGAGCAGTACTTC. The encoded protein is CASSLAGGSEHEQYF.